A single sample is the source of the 32 T cell receptor beta chains below, sequenced in a study of T cell repertoires in cytomegalovirus infection. These receptors lack a known antigen. TCRdb analysed the reads with MiXCR anew, one entry per CDR3 protein. Seen here are about 74,000 distinct CDR3 sequences, roughly 28% observed once, and the top ten hold roughly 65%. The sequences come from CD8+ T cells from cultured PBMCs, collected from culture after CMV antigen stimulation. The receptors shown here come from a human donor in good health (CMV status not recorded). Some clones in this sample may be carry-over from other donors' samples.

The chain employs TRBV29-1 and TRBJ2-7, with 8 bases identical to TRBD1. Germline V gives CDR1 SQVTM, CDR2 ANQGSEA. V dropped 4 bases and J dropped 2; count of bases not matched to a gene: 7. This CDR3 is built from 14 residues. In nucleotides, the CDR3 is TGCAGCGTTGTAACCGGGACAGGAACCTACGAGCAGTACTTC. Its translation: CSVVTGTGTYEQYF.

This clonotype has just a few counts. The chain is built from TRBV12-3 or TRBV12-4 and TRBJ2-1; 9 positions match TRBD2. Trimming cost V 8 bases and J 8 bases; bases outside gene matches: 19. This CDR3 region has 17 residues. In DNA form, the CDR3 reads TGTGCCAGCTACGCCTCACCGGTTTTAGCGGGAGTGGATGAGCAGTTCTTC. Encoded protein: CASYASPVLAGVDEQFF.

This rearrangement joins TRBV28 to TRBJ2-7, with a possible D match to TRBD2 (6 bases). The germline V and J ends were trimmed by 6 bases and 9 bases, with 18 bases remaining between them. The CDR3 covers 13 residues. CDR1 and CDR2 (germline): MDHEN, SYDVKM. The CDR3 DNA is TGTGCCAGCAGGGGGACCTATGGGACTTGGCAGTACTTC. Amino acid sequence: CASRGTYGTWQYF.

The J gene is TRBJ2-1, the V gene TRBV5-1; TRBD1 aligns across 7 bases. Germline V lookup: CDR1 SGHRS, CDR2 YFSETQ. V was clipped by 0 bases and J by 1 base; unmatched bases: 1. The CDR3 has 15 residues. CDR3 nucleotide sequence: TGCGCCAGCAGCTTGGCACAGGGGTCCTACAATGAGCAGTTCTTC. This gives the protein CASSLAQGSYNEQFF.

This clonotype was found many times. The V call is TRBV7-9, the J call TRBJ2-3, with 10 bases that match TRBD2. With V trimmed by 5 bases and J by 5 bases, 13 bases remained unmatched. There are 17 residues in the CDR3. Germline V gene sequence: CDR1 SEHNR, CDR2 FQNEAQ (reference sequence). Written as DNA, the CDR3 is TGTGCCAGCAGCCCACATAGCGGGGGGCCGTCCGAAGATACGCAGTATTTT. It is translated as CASSPHSGGPSEDTQYF. Looking up the rest from reference TRBV7-9 and TRBJ2-3 gives the full variable domain: DTGVSQNPRHKITKRGQNVTFRCDPISEHNRLYWYRQTLGQGPEFLTYFQNEAQLEKSRLLSDRFSAERPKGSFSTLEIQRTEQGDSAMYLCASSPHSGGPSEDTQYFGPGTRLTVL.

This clonotype was counted between two and nine times. This rearrangement joins TRBV5-1 to TRBJ1-2, with a tentative D call TRBD1 (5 bases). CDR3 size: 14 residues. Germline lookup yields CDR1 SGHRS and CDR2 YFSETQ. Trimming cost V 0 bases and J 7 bases, with 13 bases left between them. CDR3 in amino acids: CASSLAGGDRGYTF. The CDR3 DNA reads TGCGCCAGCAGCTTGGCCGGGGGTGATCGTGGCTACACCTTC.

V is TRBV29-1 and J is TRBJ1-3, with a weak D call TRBD1 (5 bases). The germline gives CDR1 SQVTM, CDR2 ANQGSEA. The V end was cut by 4 bases, the J end by 2 bases, with 15 bases between. This CDR3 spans 15 amino acids. The CDR3 loop reads CSVGAGKSPGNTIYF. In DNA, the CDR3 is TGCAGCGTTGGGGCAGGGAAATCACCTGGAAACACCATATATTTT.

The J gene is TRBJ2-3, the V gene TRBV19; D remains unclear. Germline-derived CDR1 and CDR2 are LNHDA and SQIVND (reference sequence). The CDR3 runs to 15 residues. Between the trimmed V and J ends, which lost 3 bases and 0 bases, there was a span of 10 bases. This CDR3 is CASSMDRASTDTQYF. The CDR3 DNA is TGTGCCAGTAGTATGGATAGGGCTAGCACAGATACGCAGTATTTT.

V gene TRBV7-9 combines with J gene TRBJ1-3; D gene ambiguous. The CDR3 is 13 residues long. Germline V gene sequence: CDR1 SEHNR, CDR2 FQNEAQ (reference sequence). The V and J ends lost 5 bases and 8 bases respectively, with 13 bases between them. CDR3 sequence: CASSGGLEDTIYF. The CDR3 DNA reads TGTGCCAGCAGCGGAGGGCTTGAGGACACCATATATTTT.

This clonotype has at least ten counts. V gene TRBV4-3 combines with J gene TRBJ2-2, with D possibly being TRBD1 (6 bases). The CDR3 is 14 amino acids. Germline V lookup: CDR1 LGHNA, CDR2 YSLEER. Trimming left V 4 bases short and J 4 bases short, with 10 bases between. CDR3 residues: CASSRRTVTGELFF. Written as DNA, the CDR3 is TGCGCCAGCAGCCGTAGGACAGTCACCGGGGAGCTGTTTTTT.

The CDR3 DNA is TGCAGTGCTAGAGATAGGCGACAGTCCTACGAGCAGTACTTC. Protein product: CSARDRRQSYEQYF. V gene TRBV20-1 combines with J gene TRBJ2-7; tentatively, D is TRBD1 (5 bases). V was cut by 0 bases and J by 1 base, with 10 bases left in between. Germline assignment: CDR1 DFQATT and CDR2 SNEGSKA (reference sequence). This CDR3 region has 14 residues.

V and J are TRBV27 and TRBJ2-1; no reliable D call. The germline V gene encodes CDR1 MNHEY and CDR2 SMNVEV (reference sequence). V lost 5 bases to trimming and J lost 4 bases, with 6 bases between them. CDR3 length equals 12 residues. The CDR3 bases are TGTGCCAGCAGTACCACTTACAATGAGCAGTTCTTC. This encodes CASSTTYNEQFF.

This clonotype appeared a few times. V gene TRBV6-6 combines with J gene TRBJ2-1, with TRBD1 identical over 7 bases. Germline-derived CDR1 and CDR2 are MNHNY and SVGAGI (reference sequence). The V and J ends lost 6 bases and 10 bases, in that order; junction bases with no gene match: 12. CDR3 length: 14 amino acids. The DNA of the CDR3 is TGTGCCAGCAGCATCGCCCCCGACAGGGCCGAGCAGTTCTTC. This sequence encodes CASSIAPDRAEQFF.

The rearrangement links TRBV6-2 or TRBV6-3 to TRBJ2-3; possible D gene TRBD1, 6 bases. This CDR3 has 15 residues. The germline V gene has CDR1 MNHEY and CDR2 SVGEGT. Trimming took off 5 bases at V and 1 base at J, with 13 bases between the two ends. The CDR3 nucleotides read TGTGCCAGCAGTGAAGTGACAGGCCGCACAGATACGCAGTATTTT. Translated, it gives CASSEVTGRTDTQYF.

Many counts were recorded for this clonotype. The rearrangement links TRBV5-4 to TRBJ2-2; 14 nucleotides agree with TRBD2. J lost 10 bases, V lost 0 bases, and 2 bases had no gene match. This CDR3 is built from 15 residues. Germline CDR1 SGHNT, CDR2 YYREEE (reference sequence). The CDR3 here is CASSLEGLAGEELFF. In DNA form, the CDR3 reads TGTGCCAGCAGCTTGGAGGGACTAGCGGGAGAGGAGCTGTTTTTT.

The chain couples TRBV20-1 to TRBJ2-7, with 8 bases lining up with TRBD1. Germline V gene sequence: CDR1 DFQATT, CDR2 SNEGSKA (reference sequence). This CDR3 contains 14 residues. Germline trimming cut 5 bases from V and 3 bases from J; bases unmatched to any gene: 9. CDR3 sequence reads: CSAQGAASNYEQYF. DNA for the CDR3: TGCAGTGCTCAGGGGGCCGCTTCTAACTACGAGCAGTACTTC.

This clonotype was seen a handful of times. V and J are TRBV19 and TRBJ2-4; D remains ambiguous. V lost 3 bases, J lost 1 base, and 7 bases lay in between. CDR3 length: 14 amino acids. The V gene's germline CDR1 is LNHDA and CDR2 SQIVND (reference sequence). The CDR3, as DNA: TGTGCCAGTAGTATCCCGAGGGCCAAAAACATTCAGTACTTC. Amino acids: CASSIPRAKNIQYF. Full variable domain (remainder filled in from reference TRBV19 and TRBJ2-4): DGGITQSPKYLFRKEGQNVTLSCEQNLNHDAMYWYRQDPGQGLRLIYYSQIVNDFQKGDIAEGYSVSREKKESFPLTVTSAQKNPTAFYLCASSIPRAKNIQYFGAGTRLSVL.

This clonotype was recorded many times. The chain links TRBV10-2 to TRBJ1-6; 7 bases match TRBD1. The junction had 8 bases not matched to a gene; V was cut back by 3 bases and J by 9 bases. The germline V gene encodes CDR1 WSHSY and CDR2 SAAADI. CDR3 length equals 15 residues. CDR3 coding DNA: TGCGCCAGCAGTGATTTAACAGGGGTGATTTCACCCCTCCACTTT. The encoded protein is CASSDLTGVISPLHF.

In its sample, this clonotype was seen a few times. The J gene is TRBJ1-5, the V gene TRBV12-3 or TRBV12-4; tentative D call: TRBD1 (6 bases). The V end lost 6 bases, the J end lost 6 bases, and 18 bases lay between the germline ends. The CDR3 loop spans 15 amino acids. The CDR3 DNA reads TGTGCCAGCAGCTCCTCGGGGGTAGGGGGTCAGCCCCAGCATTTT. This sequence encodes CASSSSGVGGQPQHF.

This sequence joins TRBV27 and TRBJ2-7; D unclear. The germline V gene encodes CDR1 MNHEY and CDR2 SMNVEV (reference sequence). CDR3 length: 15 residues. V was trimmed by 5 bases and J by 2 bases, leaving 16 bases between them. CDR3 in amino acids: CASSRGGLSPYEQYF. The CDR3 DNA is TGTGCCAGCAGTCGCGGTGGGCTTTCGCCCTACGAGCAGTACTTC.

The chain has TRBV20-1 and TRBJ2-7; the D gene is possibly TRBD1 (6 bases). Germline CDR1 reads DFQATT; CDR2 reads SNEGSKA (reference sequence). The CDR3 consists of 13 residues. V was shortened by 8 bases and J by 4 bases, with 18 bases between the two germline ends. CDR3 nucleotide sequence: TGCAGTTCTACCGACAGGAGTAAATACGAGCAGTACTTC. Translation: CSSTDRSKYEQYF.

This clonotype came up many times. The chain has TRBV27 and TRBJ1-1; 7 positions agree with TRBD1. Germline CDR1 and CDR2: MNHEY and SMNVEV (reference sequence). V dropped 4 bases and J dropped 2; count of bases not matched to a gene: 1. The CDR3 covers 13 residues. CDR3 sequence: CASSSGGNTEAFF. DNA of the CDR3: TGTGCCAGCAGTTCAGGGGGTAACACTGAAGCTTTCTTT.

This clonotype turned up a few times. The chain links TRBV5-4 to TRBJ2-7; 7 bases align to TRBD1. Germline lookup yields CDR1 SGHNT and CDR2 YYREEE (reference sequence). V trimming: 3 bases; J trimming: 2 bases; junction bases outside the gene matches: 11. The CDR3 has 16 amino acids. CDR3 region: CASSYINRDRPYEQYF. The CDR3 DNA is TGTGCCAGCAGCTACATCAACCGGGACAGACCCTACGAGCAGTACTTC.

This clonotype was detected only a few times. The chain is built from TRBV14 and TRBJ2-3; 10 bases are shared with TRBD1. The CDR3 is 14 amino acids. The V gene end was trimmed by 4 bases and the J gene end by 3 bases; junction bases not matched to a gene: 1. Per the germline V gene, CDR1 is SGHDN and CDR2 is FVKESK. For the CDR3, the DNA is TGTGCCAGCAGCCCGGGACAGGGGACAGATACGCAGTATTTT. This gives the protein CASSPGQGTDTQYF.

This clonotype was counted a few times. The J gene is TRBJ2-4, the V gene TRBV12-3 or TRBV12-4; D call uncertain. The V gene lost 5 bases and the J gene lost 0 bases, with 5 bases spanning the gap. The CDR3 runs to 13 residues. DNA for the CDR3: TGTGCCAGCAGTCCTCCAGCCAAAAACATTCAGTACTTC. Translating it yields CASSPPAKNIQYF.

The chain uses TRBV6-2 or TRBV6-3 and TRBJ1-1; TRBD1 aligns across 9 bases. With 5 bases clipped from V and 5 bases from J, the junction kept 3 bases outside the gene matches. CDR1 is MNHEY and CDR2 is SVGEGT in the germline V gene. The CDR3 has 13 amino acids. The CDR3 sequence is CASSTGGRTEAFF. The CDR3 bases are TGTGCCAGCAGTACAGGGGGCCGGACTGAAGCTTTCTTT.

This clonotype has a count of ten or more. CDR3 sequence: CASSLEGEKLFF. In DNA form, the CDR3 reads TGTGCCAGCAGCTTAGAGGGTGAAAAACTGTTTTTT. This chain connects TRBV7-9 to TRBJ1-4; D unclear. Germline V gives CDR1 SEHNR, CDR2 FQNEAQ (reference sequence). CDR3 size: 12 residues. The germline V and J ends were trimmed by 1 base and 7 bases, with 4 bases remaining between them.

The chain employs TRBV3-1 and TRBJ2-1, with 7 bases matching TRBD1. The V gene end was trimmed by 11 bases and the J gene end by 0 bases; junction bases not matched to a gene: 4. CDR3 length: 13 residues. From germline, CDR1 is LGHDT and CDR2 YNNKEL (reference sequence). CDR3 sequence reads: CASGGSSYNEQFF. In nucleotides, the CDR3 is TGTGCCTCAGGGGGAAGCTCCTACAATGAGCAGTTCTTC.

The rearrangement links TRBV11-2 to TRBJ1-4; 8 nucleotides align to TRBD1. Germline CDR1 is SGHAT and CDR2 is FQNNGV. The CDR3 length is 15 residues. The V and J ends lost 5 bases and 2 bases, in that order; junction bases with no gene match: 4. CDR3 bases: TGTGCCAGCAGCCCCCGACAGGGGACTAATGAAAAACTGTTTTTT. It codes for CASSPRQGTNEKLFF.

This clonotype was seen many times. The gene calls are TRBV11-2 and TRBJ2-1, with D tentatively TRBD2 (6 bases). Germline V gene lookup returns CDR1 SGHAT and CDR2 FQNNGV. The CDR3 runs 17 residues. The V gene lost 4 bases and the J gene lost 0 bases, with 16 bases spanning the gap. CDR3 amino acids: CASSSPLAASSYNEQFF. CDR3 in DNA: TGTGCCAGCAGCTCCCCCTTAGCGGCAAGCTCCTACAATGAGCAGTTCTTC. Using reference TRBV11-2 and TRBJ2-1 for the parts outside the CDR3, the full variable domain is EAGVAQSPRYKIIEKRQSVAFWCNPISGHATLYWYQQILGQGPKLLIQFQNNGVVDDSQLPKDRFSAERLKGVDSTLKIQPAKLEDSAVYLCASSSPLAASSYNEQFFGPGTRLTVL.

J is TRBJ1-1 and V is TRBV12-3 or TRBV12-4; the D is unclear. The V gene lost 5 bases and the J gene lost 2 bases, with 9 bases spanning the gap. The CDR3 is 13 residues long. In DNA, the CDR3 is TGTGCCAGCAGTGCCTCGTTCAACACTGAAGCTTTCTTT. Translating it yields CASSASFNTEAFF.

There are many counts of this clonotype. This chain uses TRBV7-2 with TRBJ2-1; tentative D call: TRBD1 (5 bases). The germline V and J ends were trimmed by 5 bases and 8 bases, with 7 bases remaining between them. The CDR3 sequence is 11 residues long. The germline CDR1 and CDR2 sequences are SGHTA and FQGNSA. CDR3 loop: CASSPGYEQFF. The CDR3 nucleotides read TGTGCCAGCAGCCCAGGGTATGAGCAGTTCTTC.